The source of this TCR beta chain is a study of spatial heterogeneity in lung cancer (dated by TCRdb to between 2018 and 2021). Some background on the complete study: The donors were 65 to 85 patients from the lung TRACERx cohort who had early-stage, untreated non-small cell lung cancer. Follow-up PBMC samples were sequenced whenever available, with the median time to follow-up being around two years after resection. At surgery, both alpha and beta chains were TCR-sequenced in 200 to 250 tumor regions, roughly 64 matched nontumor lung samples and a few dozen PBMC samples. In the raw uncorrected reads, each unique combination of TCR and UMI appeared on average more than ten times. The study linked features of the TCR repertoire to counts of nonsynonymous mutations, which were determined by whole-exome sequencing of tumor tissue. More beta-chain than alpha-chain transcripts were consistently detected, likely reflecting higher beta-chain transcript abundance. In non-small cell lung cancer, the study made a quantitative comparison of TCR alpha and beta repertoires among multiple tumor regions, matched nontumor lung and blood. What the work shows at the level of the full study, not this receptor alone: Only 14 to 15 patients were included in the comparisons of baseline and follow-up blood repertoires. Ubiquitous expanded tumor TCRs showed up in blood more often at tumor resection than at routine follow-up. Additional single-cell paired TCR alpha and beta sequencing was considered necessary to confirm, at a functional level, the hypothesis that regional TCRs recognize regional mutations.

Comments on this clonotype: Which antigen it targets is not known. Base qualities are not at hand, and no much larger clone is one base apart.

CDR1 and CDR2 are drawn from the germline V gene (reference sequence): LGHDT, YNNKEL. The V end gives up 0 bases and the J end 2 bases, leaving 4 bases in the junction not matched to a gene. The CDR3 runs 16 residues from the cysteine to the phenylalanine. The read is trimmed to its CDR3 DNA, 48 bases read in frame from base 1. The time point label, read with the paper, signifies: blood at routine non-recurrence follow-up after resection. Without any cell sorting, TCR sequencing was performed on whole RNA extracted either from tumor and nontumor lung tissue or from cryopreserved PBMC samples. Only patients for whom sufficient RNA was available from at least two tumor regions were selected for TCR sequencing. Library creation used 5' RACE. Sequencing used a NextSeq 500. To allow correction of PCR and sequencing errors, the TCR library protocol tagged every TCR cDNA molecule with a unique molecular identifier. The original pipeline was this. Decombinator tools were used for TCR identification, UMI-based error correction and CDR3 extraction. TCRs above a frequency of 2 per 1,000, corresponding to the top 1% of the tumor frequency distribution, were defined as expanded. Rényi diversity was computed with the R vegan package after subsampling each repertoire 100 times to 5,000 TCRs. To build CDR3 similarity networks, amino acid triplet string-kernel similarity was used, and CDR3s were connected when their pairwise similarity was above 0.82. TCRdb redid the processing of the public reads, applying fastp at Q25 and MiXCR, and retained in-frame beta chains. Rows matching on CDR3 protein sequence are summarized as one entry with the most common DNA and genes. The V and J calls were not made by the authors but by TCRdb's processing. The sample records about 10,000 distinct CDR3 sequences, around 23% of which are singletons. The top ten clonotypes cover 3.5% to 5% of the sample.

The clonotype comes from a female donor with early-stage non-small cell lung cancer. The receptor chain draws on TRBV3-1 and TRBJ2-5; the central 9 bases match TRBD2. Sequencing was performed on PBMCs, taken at follow-up. The CDR3 reads CASSQDFTSGQETQYF. The DNA is TGTGCCAGCAGCCAAGATTTCACTAGCGGGCAAGAGACCCAGTACTTC.